This is a list of T cell receptor beta chains from one sample in a study of graft-versus-host responses after intestinal transplantation. These receptors are not linked to any known antigen. TCRdb's copy holds only in-frame clones and misses some; the assay was immunoSEQ multiplex PCR. The sample records over 100,000 clones, 85% to 95% being singletons. The sequences come from unstimulated CD8+ T cells sorted from spleen or lymph node cells, collected before intestinal transplant. These receptors all come from a human donor who received an intestinal transplant. Both conserved end residues are part of each CDR3. The order of the fields is J gene, V gene, CDR3 protein.

j_call: TRBJ2-7; v_call: TRBV5-6; cdr3_aa: CASSAGPYEQYF
j_call: TRBJ2-1; v_call: TRBV15; cdr3_aa: CATSRVREGRNEQFF
j_call: -; v_call: TRBV19; cdr3_aa: CASSTLSTSYEQYF
j_call: TRBJ2-7; v_call: TRBV7-9; cdr3_aa: CASSSRQALSYEQYF
j_call: TRBJ2-7; v_call: TRBV11-2; cdr3_aa: CASSLGTGGGYEQYF
j_call: TRBJ2-1; v_call: TRBV28; cdr3_aa: CASRTGGNEQFF
j_call: TRBJ2-5; v_call: TRBV28; cdr3_aa: CASSYRDLQETQYF
j_call: TRBJ2-7; v_call: TRBV9; cdr3_aa: CASSVAGDRAYEQYF
j_call: TRBJ2-7; v_call: TRBV4-2; cdr3_aa: CASSQDVGQPAYEQYF
j_call: TRBJ2-2; v_call: TRBV6-1; cdr3_aa: CASSEVRGTGELFF